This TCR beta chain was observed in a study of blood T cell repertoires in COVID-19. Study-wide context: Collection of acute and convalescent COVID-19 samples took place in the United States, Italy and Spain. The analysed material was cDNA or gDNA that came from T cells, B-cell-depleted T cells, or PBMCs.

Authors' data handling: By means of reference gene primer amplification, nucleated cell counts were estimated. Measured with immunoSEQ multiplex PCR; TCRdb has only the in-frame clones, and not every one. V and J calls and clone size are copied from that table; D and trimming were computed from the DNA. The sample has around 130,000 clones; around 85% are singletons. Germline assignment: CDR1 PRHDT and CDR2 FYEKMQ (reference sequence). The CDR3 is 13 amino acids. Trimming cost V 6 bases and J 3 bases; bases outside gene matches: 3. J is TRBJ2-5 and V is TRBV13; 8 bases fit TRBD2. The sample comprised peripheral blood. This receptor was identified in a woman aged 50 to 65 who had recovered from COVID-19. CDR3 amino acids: CASRRAGEETQYF. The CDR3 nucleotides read TGTGCCAGCAGACGAGCGGGAGAAGAGACCCAGTACTTC. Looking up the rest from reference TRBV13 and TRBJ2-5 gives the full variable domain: AAGVIQSPRHLIKEKRETATLKCYPIPRHDTVYWYQQGPGQDPQFLISFYEKMQSDKGSIPDRFSAQQFSDYHSELNMSSLELGDSALYFCASRRAGEETQYFGPGTRLLVL.